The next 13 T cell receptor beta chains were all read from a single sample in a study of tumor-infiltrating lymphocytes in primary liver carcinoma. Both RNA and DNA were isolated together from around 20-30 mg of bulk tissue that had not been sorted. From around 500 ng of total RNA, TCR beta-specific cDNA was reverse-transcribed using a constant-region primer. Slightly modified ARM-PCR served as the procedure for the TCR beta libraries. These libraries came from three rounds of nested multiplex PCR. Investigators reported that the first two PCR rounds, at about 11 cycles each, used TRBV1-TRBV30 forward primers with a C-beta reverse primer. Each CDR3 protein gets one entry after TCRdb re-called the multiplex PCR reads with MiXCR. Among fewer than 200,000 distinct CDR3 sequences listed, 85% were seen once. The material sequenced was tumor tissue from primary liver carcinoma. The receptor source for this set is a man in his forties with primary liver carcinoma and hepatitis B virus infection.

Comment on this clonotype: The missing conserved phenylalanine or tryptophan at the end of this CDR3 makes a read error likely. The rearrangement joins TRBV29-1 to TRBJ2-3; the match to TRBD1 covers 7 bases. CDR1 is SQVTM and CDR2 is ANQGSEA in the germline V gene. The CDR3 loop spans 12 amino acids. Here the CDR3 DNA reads TGTAGCATTGGTGCCAAGGGGGCTACGCAGTATTTG. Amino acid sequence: CSIGAKGATQYL.

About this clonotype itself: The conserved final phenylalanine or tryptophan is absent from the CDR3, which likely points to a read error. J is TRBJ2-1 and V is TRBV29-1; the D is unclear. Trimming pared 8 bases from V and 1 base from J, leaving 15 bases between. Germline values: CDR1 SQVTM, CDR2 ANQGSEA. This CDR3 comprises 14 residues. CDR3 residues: CSLVRTESYNEQFL. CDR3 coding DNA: TGCAGCCTTGTTCGGACGGAATCCTACAATGAGCAGTTCTTA.

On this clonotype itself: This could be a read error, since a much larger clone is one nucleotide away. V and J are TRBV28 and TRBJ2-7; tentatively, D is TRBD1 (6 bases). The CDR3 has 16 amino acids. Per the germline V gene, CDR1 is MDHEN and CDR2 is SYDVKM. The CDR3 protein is CVSSPIGTLKAYEQYF. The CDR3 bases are TGTGTCAGCAGTCCGATTGGGACACTTAAGGCCTACGAGCAGTACTTC. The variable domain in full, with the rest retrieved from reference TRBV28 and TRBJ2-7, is DVKVTQSSRYLVKRTGEKVFLECVQDMDHENMFWYRQDPGLGLRLIYFSYDVKMKEKGDIPEGYSVSREKKERFSLILESASTNQTSMYLCVSSPIGTLKAYEQYFGPGTRLTVT.

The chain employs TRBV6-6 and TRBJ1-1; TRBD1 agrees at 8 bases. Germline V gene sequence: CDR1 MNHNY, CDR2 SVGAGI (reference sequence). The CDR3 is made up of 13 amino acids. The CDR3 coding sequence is TGTACGGGCAGCACAGGGGGGAATACTGAAGCTTTCTTT. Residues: CTGSTGGNTEAFF.

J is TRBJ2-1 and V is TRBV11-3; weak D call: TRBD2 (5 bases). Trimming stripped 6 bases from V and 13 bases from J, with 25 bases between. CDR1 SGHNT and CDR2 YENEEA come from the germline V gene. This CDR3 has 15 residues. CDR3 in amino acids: CASSLRSGGFSEQFF. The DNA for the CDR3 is TGTGCCAGCAGTCTACGAAGCGGAGGTTTCAGTGAACAGTTCTTC.

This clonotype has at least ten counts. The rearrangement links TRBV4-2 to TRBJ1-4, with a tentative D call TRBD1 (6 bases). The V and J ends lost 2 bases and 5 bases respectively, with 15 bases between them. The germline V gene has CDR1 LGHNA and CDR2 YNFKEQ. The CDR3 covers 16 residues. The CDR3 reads CASSQQAAGANEKLFF. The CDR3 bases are TGTGCCAGCAGCCAACAGGCGGCAGGGGCCAATGAAAAACTGTTTTTT.

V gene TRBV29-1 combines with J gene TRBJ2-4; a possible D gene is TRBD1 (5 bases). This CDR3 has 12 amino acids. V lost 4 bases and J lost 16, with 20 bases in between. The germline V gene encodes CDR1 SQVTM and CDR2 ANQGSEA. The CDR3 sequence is CSVADTENIKYF. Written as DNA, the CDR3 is TGCAGCGTTGCGGACACTGAAAACATTAAATACTTC.

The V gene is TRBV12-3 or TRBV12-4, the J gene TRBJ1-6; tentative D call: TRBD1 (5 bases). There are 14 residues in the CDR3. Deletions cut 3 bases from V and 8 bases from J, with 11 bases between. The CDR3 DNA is TGTGCCAGCAGTTTGGGACTGTATGATTCACCCCTCCACTTT. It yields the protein CASSLGLYDSPLHF.

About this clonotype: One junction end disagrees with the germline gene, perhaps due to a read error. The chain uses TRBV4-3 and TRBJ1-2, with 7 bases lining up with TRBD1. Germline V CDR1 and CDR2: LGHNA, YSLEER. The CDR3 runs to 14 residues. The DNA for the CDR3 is TGCGCCAGCATCCAAGAAGAGGGGGCAAGTAGCTACACCTTC. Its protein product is CASIQEEGASSYTF.

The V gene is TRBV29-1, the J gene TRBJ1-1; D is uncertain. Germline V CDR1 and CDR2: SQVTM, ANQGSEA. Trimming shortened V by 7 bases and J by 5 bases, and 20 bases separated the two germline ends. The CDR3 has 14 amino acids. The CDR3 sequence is CSDDSAWSYTEAFF. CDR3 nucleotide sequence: TGCAGCGATGATTCGGCATGGAGTTATACTGAAGCTTTCTTT.

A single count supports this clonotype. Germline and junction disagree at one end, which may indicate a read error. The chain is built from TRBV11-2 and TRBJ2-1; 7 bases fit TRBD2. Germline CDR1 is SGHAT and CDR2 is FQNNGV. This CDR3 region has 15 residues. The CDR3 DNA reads TGTGCCAGCAGCTTTAGCGGGCTACCCGACAGTGAGGAGTTCTTC. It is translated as CASSFSGLPDSEEFF.

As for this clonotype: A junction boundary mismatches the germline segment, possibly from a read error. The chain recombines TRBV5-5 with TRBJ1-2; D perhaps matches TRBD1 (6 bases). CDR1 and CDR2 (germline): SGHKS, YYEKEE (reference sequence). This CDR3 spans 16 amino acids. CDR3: CASRPHPDRTNCGFTF. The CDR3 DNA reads TGTGCCAGCAGGCCTCACCCGGACAGAACTAACTGTGGCTTCACCTTC. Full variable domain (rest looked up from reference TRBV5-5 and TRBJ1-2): DAGVTQSPTHLIKTRGQQVTLRCSPISGHKSVSWYQQVLGQGPQFIFQYYEKEERGRGNFPDRFSARQFPNYSSELNVNALLLGDSALYLCASRPHPDRTNCGFTFGSGTRLTVV.

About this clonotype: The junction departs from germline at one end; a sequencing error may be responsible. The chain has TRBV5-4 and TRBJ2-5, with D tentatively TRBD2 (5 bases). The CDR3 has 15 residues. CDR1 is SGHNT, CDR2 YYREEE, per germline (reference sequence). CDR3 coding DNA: TGTGCCAGCAGCTACTCGAGAGGGAGAGGAGAGCCCCAGTACTTC. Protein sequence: CASSYSRGRGEPQYF.